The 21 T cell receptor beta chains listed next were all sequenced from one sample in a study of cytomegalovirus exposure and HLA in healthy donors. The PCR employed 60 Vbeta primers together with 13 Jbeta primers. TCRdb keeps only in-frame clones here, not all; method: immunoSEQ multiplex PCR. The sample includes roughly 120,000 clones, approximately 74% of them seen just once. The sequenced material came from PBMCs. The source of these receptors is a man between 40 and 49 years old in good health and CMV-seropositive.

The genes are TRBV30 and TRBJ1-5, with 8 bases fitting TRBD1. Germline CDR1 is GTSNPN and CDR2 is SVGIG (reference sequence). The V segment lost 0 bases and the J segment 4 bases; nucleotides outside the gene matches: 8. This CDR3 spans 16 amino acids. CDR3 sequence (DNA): TGTGCCTGGAGTGTACTCGGACAGGGTCGTAATCAGCCCCAGCATTTT. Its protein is CAWSVLGQGRNQPQHF. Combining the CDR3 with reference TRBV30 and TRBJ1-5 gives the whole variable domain SQTIHQWPATLVQPVGSPLSLECTVEGTSNPNLYWYRQAAGRGLQLLFYSVGIGQISSEVPQNLSASRPQDRQFILSSKKLLLSDSGFYLCAWSVLGQGRNQPQHFGDGTRLSIL.

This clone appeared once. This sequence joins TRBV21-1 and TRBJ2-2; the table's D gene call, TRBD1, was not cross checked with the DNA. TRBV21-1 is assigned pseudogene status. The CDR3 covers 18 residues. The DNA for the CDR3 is TGTGCCAGCAGCACAAGAAAAAGGACAGGGGCGAACACCGGGGAGCTGTTTTTT. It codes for CASSTRKRTGANTGELFF.

The chain's CDR3 is CSVEDGRVGEKLFF. The CDR3 DNA sequence: TGCAGCGTTGAAGACGGCAGGGTGGGTGAAAAACTGTTTTTT. V and J are TRBV29-1 and TRBJ1-4, with D tentatively TRBD1 (5 bases). Germline V gene lookup returns CDR1 SQVTM and CDR2 ANQGSEA. The CDR3 has 14 residues. Trimming shortened V by 0 bases and J by 7 bases, and 12 bases separated the two germline ends.

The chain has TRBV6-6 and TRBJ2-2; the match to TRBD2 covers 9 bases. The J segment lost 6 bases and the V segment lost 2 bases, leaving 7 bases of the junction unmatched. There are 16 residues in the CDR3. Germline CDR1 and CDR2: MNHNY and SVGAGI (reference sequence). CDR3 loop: CASSYVRGGAPGELFF. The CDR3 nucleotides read TGTGCCAGCAGTTACGTTCGCGGGGGGGCCCCCGGGGAGCTGTTTTTT.

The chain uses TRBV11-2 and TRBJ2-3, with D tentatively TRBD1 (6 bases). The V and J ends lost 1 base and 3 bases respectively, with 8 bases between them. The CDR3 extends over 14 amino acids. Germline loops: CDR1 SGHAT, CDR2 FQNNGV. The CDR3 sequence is CASSLVRGTDTQYF. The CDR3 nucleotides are TGTGCCAGCAGCTTAGTTAGGGGGACAGATACGCAGTATTTT.

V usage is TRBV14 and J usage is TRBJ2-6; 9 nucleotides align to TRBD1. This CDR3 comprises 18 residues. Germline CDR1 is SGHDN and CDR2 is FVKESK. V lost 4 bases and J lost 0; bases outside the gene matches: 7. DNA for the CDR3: TGTGCCAGCAGCCTACTCCCGGGACAGGGCTCTGGGGCCAACGTCCTGACTTTC. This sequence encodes CASSLLPGQGSGANVLTF.

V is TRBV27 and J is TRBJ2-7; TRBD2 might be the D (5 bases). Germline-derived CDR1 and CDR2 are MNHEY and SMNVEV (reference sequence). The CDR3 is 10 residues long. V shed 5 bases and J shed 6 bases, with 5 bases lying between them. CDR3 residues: CASSRGEQYF. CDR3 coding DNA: TGTGCCAGCAGTCGGGGCGAGCAGTACTTC.

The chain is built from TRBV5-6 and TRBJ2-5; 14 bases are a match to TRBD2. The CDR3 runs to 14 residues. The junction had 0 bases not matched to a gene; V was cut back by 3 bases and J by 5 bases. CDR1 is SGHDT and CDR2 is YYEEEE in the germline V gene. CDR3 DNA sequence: TGTGCCAGCAGCTGGACTAGCGGGGGGGAGACCCAGTACTTC. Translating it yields CASSWTSGGETQYF.

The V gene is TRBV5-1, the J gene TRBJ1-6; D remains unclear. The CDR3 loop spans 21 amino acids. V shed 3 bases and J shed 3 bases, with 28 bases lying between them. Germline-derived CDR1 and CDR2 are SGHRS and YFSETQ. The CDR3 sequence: CASSSKSTLNPNGIYNSPLHF. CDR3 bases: TGCGCCAGCAGCTCAAAGTCAACGTTAAACCCGAACGGGATCTATAATTCACCCCTCCACTTT.

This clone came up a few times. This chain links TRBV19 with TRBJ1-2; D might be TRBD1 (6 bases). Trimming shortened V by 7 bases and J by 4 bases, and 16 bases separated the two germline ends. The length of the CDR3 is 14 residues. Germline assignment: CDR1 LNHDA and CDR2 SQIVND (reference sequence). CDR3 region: CASTEDSELYGYTF. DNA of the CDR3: TGTGCCAGTACTGAGGACAGCGAGCTCTATGGCTACACCTTC.

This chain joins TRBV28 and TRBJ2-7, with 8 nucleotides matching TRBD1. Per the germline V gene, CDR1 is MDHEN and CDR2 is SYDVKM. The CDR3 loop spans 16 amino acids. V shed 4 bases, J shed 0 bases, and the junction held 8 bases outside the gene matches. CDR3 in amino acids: CASSYVRTGSSYEQYF. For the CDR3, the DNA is TGTGCCAGCAGTTACGTTCGGACAGGGAGCTCCTACGAGCAGTACTTC.

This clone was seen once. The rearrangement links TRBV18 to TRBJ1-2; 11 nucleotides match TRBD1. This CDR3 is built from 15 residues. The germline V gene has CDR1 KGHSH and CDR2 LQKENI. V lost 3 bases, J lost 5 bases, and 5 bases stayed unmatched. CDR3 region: CASSPPGQGVYGYTF. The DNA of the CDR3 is TGTGCCAGCTCACCCCCGGGACAGGGGGTGTATGGCTACACCTTC.

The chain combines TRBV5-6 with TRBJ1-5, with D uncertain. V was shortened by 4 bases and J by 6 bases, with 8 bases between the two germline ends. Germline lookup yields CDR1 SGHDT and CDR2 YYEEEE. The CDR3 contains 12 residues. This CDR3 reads CASSLGSQPQHF. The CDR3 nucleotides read TGTGCCAGCAGCCTAGGGAGTCAGCCCCAGCATTTT.

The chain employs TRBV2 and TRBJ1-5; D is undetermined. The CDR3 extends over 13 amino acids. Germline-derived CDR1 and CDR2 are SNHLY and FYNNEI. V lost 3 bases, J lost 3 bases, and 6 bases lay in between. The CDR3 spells CASSDSTNQPQHF. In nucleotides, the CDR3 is TGTGCCAGCAGTGACAGTACCAATCAGCCCCAGCATTTT.

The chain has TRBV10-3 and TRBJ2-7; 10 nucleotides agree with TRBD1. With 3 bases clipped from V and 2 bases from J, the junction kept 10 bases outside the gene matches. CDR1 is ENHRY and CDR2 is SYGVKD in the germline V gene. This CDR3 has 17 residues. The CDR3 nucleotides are TGTGCCATCAGTGATTTGGGGGAAGGGACAGGGGCCTACGAGCAGTACTTC. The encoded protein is CAISDLGEGTGAYEQYF.

The CDR3 DNA reads TGTGCCAGCAGTTTAGAAAGGGCGGGCTATGGCTACACCTTC. Residues: CASSLERAGYGYTF. V is TRBV28 and J is TRBJ1-2; no definite D call. V lost 2 bases and J 4 bases, leaving 11 bases between the germline ends. The length of the CDR3 is 14 residues. CDR1 and CDR2 from the germline V gene are MDHEN and SYDVKM.

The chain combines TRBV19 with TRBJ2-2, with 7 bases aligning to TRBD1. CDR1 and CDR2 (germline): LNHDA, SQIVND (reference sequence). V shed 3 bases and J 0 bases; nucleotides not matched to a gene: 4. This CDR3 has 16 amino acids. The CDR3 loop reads CASSIIGTANTGELFF. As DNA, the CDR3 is TGTGCCAGTAGTATCATAGGGACAGCGAACACCGGGGAGCTGTTTTTT. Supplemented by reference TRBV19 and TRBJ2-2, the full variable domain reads DGGITQSPKYLFRKEGQNVTLSCEQNLNHDAMYWYRQDPGQGLRLIYYSQIVNDFQKGDIAEGYSVSREKKESFPLTVTSAQKNPTAFYLCASSIIGTANTGELFFGEGSRLTVL.

CDR3 residues: CASSLGTSEAFF. The CDR3 bases are TGTGCCAGCAGCTTGGGTACATCCGAAGCTTTCTTT. J is TRBJ1-1 and V is TRBV5-5; no clear D. V shed 0 bases and J shed 8 bases, with 8 bases lying between them. CDR1 and CDR2 (germline): SGHKS, YYEKEE (reference sequence). This CDR3 comprises 12 residues.

In nucleotides, the CDR3 is TGTGCCAGCAGCTTATGGCAGGACGAGCAGTACTTC. Protein product: CASSLWQDEQYF. The chain recombines TRBV5-5 with TRBJ2-7; no clear D. The CDR3 spans 12 residues. CDR1 and CDR2 from the germline V gene are SGHKS and YYEKEE (reference sequence). V lost 2 bases, J lost 5 bases, and 8 bases lay in between.

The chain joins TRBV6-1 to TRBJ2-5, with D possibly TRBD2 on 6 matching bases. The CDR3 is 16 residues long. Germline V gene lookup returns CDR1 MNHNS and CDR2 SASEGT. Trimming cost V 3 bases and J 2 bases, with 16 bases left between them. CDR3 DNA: TGTGCCAGCAGTGAGGCGAATAGCGGCGCACAAGAGACCCAGTACTTC. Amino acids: CASSEANSGAQETQYF.

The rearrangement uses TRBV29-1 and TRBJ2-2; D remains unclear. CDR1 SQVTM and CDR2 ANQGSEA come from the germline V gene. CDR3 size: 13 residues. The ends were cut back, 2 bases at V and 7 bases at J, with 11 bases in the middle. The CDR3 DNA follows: TGCAGCGTTGAAAAGGCGGTCGACGGGGAGCTGTTTTTT. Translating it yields CSVEKAVDGELFF.